A single sample is the source of the 5 T cell receptor beta chains below, sequenced in a study of cytomegalovirus exposure and HLA in healthy donors. The PCR made use of 60 Vbeta and 13 Jbeta primers. Profiled with immunoSEQ multiplex PCR; TCRdb holds only in-frame clones, not every one. The repertoire holds around 130,000 clones, with around 78% as singletons. Sequencing used PBMCs. Receptors originate from a woman aged 50 to 60 in good health and CMV-seronegative.

The chain's CDR3 is CASSLDPANTGELFF. CDR3 sequence (DNA): TGCGCCAGCAGCTTGGATCCCGCGAACACCGGGGAGCTGTTTTTT. The genes are TRBV5-1 and TRBJ2-2, with D hard to call. V was cut by 0 bases and J by 0 bases, with 6 bases left in between. The germline gives CDR1 SGHRS, CDR2 YFSETQ. The CDR3 runs 15 residues. Complete variable domain (other parts from reference TRBV5-1 and TRBJ2-2): KAGVTQTPRYLIKTRGQQVTLSCSPISGHRSVSWYQQTPGQGLQFLFEYFSETQRNKGNFPGRFSGRQFSNSRSEMNVSTLELGDSALYLCASSLDPANTGELFFGEGSRLTVL.

This chain links TRBV27 with TRBJ2-7; 7 positions agree with TRBD1. There are 15 residues in the CDR3. J was trimmed by 1 base and V by 6 bases; bases with no gene match: 9. The germline V gene encodes CDR1 MNHEY and CDR2 SMNVEV (reference sequence). CDR3 bases: TGTGCCAGCAGCTCCCCGGGACAGAGTTCCTACGAGCAGTACTTC. It is translated as CASSSPGQSSYEQYF.

The chain uses TRBV4-3 and TRBJ2-7; 7 positions agree with TRBD1. The CDR3 runs 15 residues. V trimming: 0 bases; J trimming: 6 bases; junction bases outside the gene matches: 8. Germline CDR1 is LGHNA and CDR2 is YSLEER. CDR3 DNA sequence: TGCGCCAGCAGCCAAGATTACTTGGGACAGCGCGAGCAGTACTTC. Encoded protein: CASSQDYLGQREQYF.

The count of this clone is one. The chain couples TRBV7-8 to TRBJ2-1; 7 bases are shared with TRBD2. With V trimmed by 4 bases and J by 5 bases, 8 bases remained unmatched. Germline assignment: CDR1 SGHVS and CDR2 FQNEAQ. CDR3 length: 15 amino acids. CDR3 amino acids: CASSSRTSTDNEQFF. The DNA of the CDR3 is TGTGCCAGCAGCTCCCGGACTAGTACTGACAATGAGCAGTTCTTC.

The J gene is TRBJ1-1, the V gene TRBV7-8, with 7 nucleotides matching TRBD1. Losses at the gene ends were 6 bases for V and 2 bases for J; bases not matched to a gene: 9. The CDR3 has 15 amino acids. Germline lookup yields CDR1 SGHVS and CDR2 FQNEAQ. The CDR3 reads CASRPTTGKNTEAFF. CDR3 nucleotides: TGTGCCAGCAGACCTACGACAGGGAAAAACACTGAAGCTTTCTTT.